Presented here are 22 T cell receptor beta chains from one specimen sequenced in a study of T cell responses to AZD1222 COVID-19 vaccine. The table came from immunoSEQ multiplex PCR; TCRdb's copy has only in-frame clones and leaves some out. The data show about 140,000 clones, roughly 90% seen once. Sequences were derived from peripheral blood, sampled on day 0 of AZD1222 vaccination. The source of these receptors is an adult in good health.

This chain joins TRBV11-2 and TRBJ1-2; D not resolved. CDR1 is SGHAT and CDR2 is FQNNGV in the germline V gene. The CDR3 extends over 14 amino acids. V was pared by 1 base and J by 6 bases, with 12 bases between. CDR3 nucleotide sequence: TGTGCCAGCAGCTTAGCTTTCAGGCAGGATGGCTACACCTTC. It translates to CASSLAFRQDGYTF.

This chain connects TRBV18 to TRBJ1-4; D ambiguous. This CDR3 region has 16 residues. Per germline, CDR1 KGHSH and CDR2 LQKENI. V was clipped by 0 bases and J by 0 bases, with 8 bases between them. The CDR3 sequence: CASSPPTGATNEKLFF. The CDR3 DNA sequence: TGTGCCAGCTCACCACCGACGGGTGCAACTAATGAAAAACTGTTTTTT.

The DNA of the CDR3 is TGTGCCAGTAGAAAATCCGGGACAGGGGGCAATCAGCCCCAGCATTTT. Protein product: CASRKSGTGGNQPQHF. This chain joins TRBV19 and TRBJ1-5, with 10 bases identical to TRBD1. Germline-derived CDR1 and CDR2 are LNHDA and SQIVND (reference sequence). This CDR3 has 16 residues. J gave up 2 bases and V 6 bases, and 7 bases lay outside the gene matches. Based on the CDR3 plus reference TRBV19 and TRBJ1-5, the full variable domain is DGGITQSPKYLFRKEGQNVTLSCEQNLNHDAMYWYRQDPGQGLRLIYYSQIVNDFQKGDIAEGYSVSREKKESFPLTVTSAQKNPTAFYLCASRKSGTGGNQPQHFGDGTRLSIL.

The chain couples TRBV3-1 (or the pseudogene TRBV3-2) to TRBJ1-6; maybe TRBD1 (6 bases). Germline loops: CDR1 LGHDT, CDR2 YNNKEL (reference sequence). V was pared by 4 bases and J by 10 bases, with 17 bases between. CDR3 length equals 15 residues. The CDR3 DNA reads as TGTGCCAGCAGCCCCCGACAGGTTACGCGGTCACCCCTCCACTTT. It encodes CASSPRQVTRSPLHF.

This chain uses TRBV2 with TRBJ2-1; a possible D gene is TRBD2 (5 bases). CDR1 and CDR2 from the germline V gene are SNHLY and FYNNEI. V was shortened by 5 bases and J by 5 bases, with 10 bases between the two germline ends. The CDR3 runs to 13 residues. CDR3 loop: CASSRDYNNEQFF. For the CDR3, the DNA is TGTGCCAGCAGTCGTGACTATAACAATGAGCAGTTCTTC.

V and J are TRBV19 and TRBJ1-2; the match to TRBD1 covers 8 bases. The germline V gene has CDR1 LNHDA and CDR2 SQIVND (reference sequence). After removal of 3 bases from V and 5 bases from J, the junction contained 8 bases not matched to a gene. This CDR3 is 15 amino acids long. The DNA for the CDR3 is TGTGCCAGTAGTATTGTTCTGGACAGGGCATATGGCTACACCTTC. Translating gives CASSIVLDRAYGYTF.

This sequence joins TRBV5-1 and TRBJ1-2, with D unclear. Germline V gene data show CDR1 as SGHRS and CDR2 as YFSETQ. The V end lost 1 base, the J end lost 8 bases, and 21 bases lay between the germline ends. CDR3 length: 16 amino acids. The CDR3 spells CASSLLTDASLRGYTF. In nucleotides, the CDR3 is TGCGCCAGCAGCTTGCTTACAGATGCAAGCCTACGGGGCTACACCTTC.

This chain uses TRBV5-6 with TRBJ2-1, with TRBD2 matching 15 bases. V shed 2 bases, J shed 9 bases, and the junction held 3 bases outside the gene matches. CDR3 length equals 15 residues. Germline-derived CDR1 and CDR2 are SGHDT and YYEEEE. The DNA of the CDR3 is TGTGCCAGCAGCTTCGGACTAGCGGGGGGGCTTGAGCAGTTCTTC. It yields the protein CASSFGLAGGLEQFF.

The CDR3 DNA reads TGTGCCAGCTCACGCACGACAGGGGATTCCTACGAGCAGTACTTC. As protein: CASSRTTGDSYEQYF. The chain couples TRBV18 to TRBJ2-7, with 8 bases aligning to TRBD1. CDR1 and CDR2 from the germline V gene are KGHSH and LQKENI. CDR3 length: 15 amino acids. V lost 4 bases to trimming and J lost 1 base; unmatched junction nucleotides: 6.

The rearrangement uses TRBV6-5 and TRBJ2-2; the match to TRBD1 covers 10 bases. Looked up from germline, CDR1 is MNHEY and CDR2 is SVGAGI. CDR3 length equals 15 residues. J lost 5 bases, V lost 2 bases, and 2 bases had no gene match. The CDR3 coding sequence is TGTGCCAGCAGTTACAGGGACAGGGGTACCGGGGAGCTGTTTTTT. Amino acids: CASSYRDRGTGELFF.

The rearrangement links TRBV6-4 to TRBJ1-1, with D hard to call. Trimming removed 6 bases at V and 0 bases at J, with 8 bases between. This CDR3 has 13 amino acids. Germline V gives CDR1 MRHNA, CDR2 SNTAGT. The CDR3: CASSVGVNTEAFF. CDR3 in DNA: TGTGCCAGCAGCGTCGGGGTGAACACTGAAGCTTTCTTT.

The chain combines TRBV7-8 with TRBJ2-7, with 7 positions matching TRBD1. Losses at the gene ends were 2 bases for V and 6 bases for J; bases not matched to a gene: 7. The germline CDR1 and CDR2 sequences are SGHVS and FQNEAQ. The CDR3 length is 14 residues. The CDR3 DNA reads as TGTGCCAGCAGCTTACTCGGACAGGCCGGCGAGCAGTACTTC. Residues: CASSLLGQAGEQYF.

J is TRBJ1-5 and V is TRBV6-5; 9 nucleotides line up with TRBD1. The CDR3 contains 15 residues. The germline gives CDR1 MNHEY, CDR2 SVGAGI. V trimming: 5 bases; J trimming: 5 bases; junction bases outside the gene matches: 7. CDR3 protein: CASSTGTGLYQPQHF. Here the CDR3 DNA reads TGTGCCAGCAGTACCGGGACAGGGCTTTATCAGCCCCAGCATTTT.

This sequence joins TRBV5-1 and TRBJ1-1; D might be TRBD1 (5 bases). This CDR3 is built from 12 residues. CDR1 and CDR2 (germline): SGHRS, YFSETQ. V was pared by 1 base and J by 6 bases, with 7 bases between. The CDR3 nucleotides read TGCGCCAGCAGCTTGCCGGGGGCTGAAGCTTTCTTT. This codes for CASSLPGAEAFF.

The CDR3 region is CASSLGGGQPYEQYF. Here the CDR3 DNA reads TGTGCCAGCAGCTTAGGAGGGGGTCAACCCTACGAGCAGTACTTC. This chain links TRBV7-8 with TRBJ2-7, with D tentatively TRBD1 (6 bases). Trimming removed 1 base at V and 2 bases at J, with 12 bases between. The CDR3 loop spans 15 amino acids. Germline-derived CDR1 and CDR2 are SGHVS and FQNEAQ.

The chain carries TRBV7-2 and TRBJ2-2; no clear D. The CDR3 is made up of 14 amino acids. The V end was cut by 2 bases, the J end by 5 bases, with 9 bases between. Germline CDR1 SGHTA, CDR2 FQGNSA. For the CDR3, the DNA is TGTGCCAGCAGCTTAAATTTGGGGACCGGGGAGCTGTTTTTT. This encodes CASSLNLGTGELFF.

The V gene is TRBV11-2, the J gene TRBJ1-2; D call uncertain. Germline values: CDR1 SGHAT, CDR2 FQNNGV. This CDR3 is built from 12 residues. V lost 2 bases and J 2 bases, leaving 3 bases between the germline ends. The CDR3 here is CASSLLNYGYTF. The CDR3 DNA is TGTGCCAGCAGCTTATTGAACTATGGCTACACCTTC. Drawing the rest from reference TRBV11-2 and TRBJ1-2, the complete variable domain is EAGVAQSPRYKIIEKRQSVAFWCNPISGHATLYWYQQILGQGPKLLIQFQNNGVVDDSQLPKDRFSAERLKGVDSTLKIQPAKLEDSAVYLCASSLLNYGYTFGSGTRLTVV.

V gene TRBV3-1 (or the pseudogene TRBV3-2) combines with J gene TRBJ2-3, with 13 bases lining up with TRBD2. Per germline, CDR1 LGHDT and CDR2 YNNKEL (reference sequence). The CDR3 consists of 15 residues. V lost 5 bases, J lost 5 bases, and 4 bases stayed unmatched. This chain's CDR3 is CASSKGLAGKDTQYF. In nucleotides, the CDR3 is TGTGCCAGCAGCAAGGGACTAGCGGGAAAAGATACGCAGTATTTT.

This clone was observed once. The genes are TRBV19 and TRBJ1-1; possibly TRBD1 for D (5 bases). The germline V gene has CDR1 LNHDA and CDR2 SQIVND (reference sequence). The CDR3 spans 13 residues. The ends were cut back, 3 bases at V and 4 bases at J, with 9 bases in the middle. Written as DNA, the CDR3 is TGTGCCAGTAGTATCTTAGGGGCCACTGAAGCTTTCTTT. Its translation is CASSILGATEAFF.

This clone was detected once. The V gene is TRBV3-1 (or the pseudogene TRBV3-2), the J gene TRBJ2-5, with D hard to call. The CDR3 length is 15 residues. V lost 5 bases, J lost 1 base, and 14 bases lay in between. CDR1 and CDR2 from the germline V gene are LGHDT and YNNKEL (reference sequence). The CDR3 sequence: CASSRTISVQETQYF. Here the CDR3 DNA reads TGTGCCAGCAGCAGAACGATTTCGGTCCAAGAGACCCAGTACTTC.

The chain recombines TRBV2 with TRBJ1-2; the D gene is possibly TRBD1 (5 bases). From germline, CDR1 is SNHLY and CDR2 FYNNEI. Trimming shortened V by 2 bases and J by 2 bases, and 6 bases separated the two germline ends. The CDR3 length is 13 residues. The CDR3 loop is CASSEYRNYGYTF. CDR3 DNA: TGTGCCAGCAGTGAATACAGGAACTATGGCTACACCTTC.

In this sample, this clone turned up a few times. V is TRBV10-3 and J is TRBJ1-2, with 10 bases identical to TRBD1. Germline assignment: CDR1 ENHRY and CDR2 SYGVKD. The CDR3 has 12 amino acids. V lost 9 bases and J lost 3; bases outside the gene matches: 1. The DNA for the CDR3 is TGTGCCATGGGACAGGGGTACTATGGCTACACCTTC. It encodes CAMGQGYYGYTF.